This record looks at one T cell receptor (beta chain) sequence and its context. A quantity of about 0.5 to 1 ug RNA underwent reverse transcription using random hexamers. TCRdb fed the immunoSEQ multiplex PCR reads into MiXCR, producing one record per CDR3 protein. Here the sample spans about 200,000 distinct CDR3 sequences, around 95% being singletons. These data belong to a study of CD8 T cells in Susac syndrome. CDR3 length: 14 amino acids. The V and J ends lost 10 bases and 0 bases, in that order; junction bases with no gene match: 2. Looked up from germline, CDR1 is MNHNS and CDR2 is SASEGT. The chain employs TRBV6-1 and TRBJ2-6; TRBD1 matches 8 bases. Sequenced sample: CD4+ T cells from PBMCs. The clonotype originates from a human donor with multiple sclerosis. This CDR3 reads CATGTGSGANVLTF. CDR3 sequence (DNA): TGTGCCACCGGGACAGGCTCTGGGGCCAACGTCCTGACTTTC.